The rows below give T cell receptor beta chains drawn from one sample of a study of blood T cells in healthy people across ages. TCRdb re-analysed the 5' RACE reads in MiXCR, keeping a single row per CDR3 protein. The sample contains roughly 800,000 distinct CDR3 sequences, about 62% of which appear only once. Material for sequencing was blood. The receptors were sampled from a man in his thirties or forties in good health. Both conserved end residues are part of each CDR3. A D gene is named only where the DNA matches it firmly. Part of the rows lack a size; the others show once, few, many or a class for expanded clones.

>TRBV30|NA|TRBD1|TRBJ1-4
CAWIGTGGEKLFF
TGTGCCTGGATCGGGACAGGGGGTGAAAAACTGTTTTTT
>TRBV7-2|NA|NA|TRBJ2-1
CASSTGLRSAEQFF
TGTGCCAGCAGCACTGGGCTAAGGTCGGCTGAGCAGTTCTTC
>TRBV10-1|NA|TRBD1|TRBJ2-1
CASSESRTGVRAEQFF
TGCGCCAGCAGTGAGTCGCGGACAGGGGTAAGGGCTGAGCAGTTCTTC
>TRBV28|many|NA|TRBJ2-5
CASSSGTLKETQYF
TGTGCCAGCAGTTCCGGGACATTAAAAGAGACCCAGTACTTC
>TRBV7-2|NA|NA|TRBJ1-2
CASSFRPTGYGYTF
TGTGCCAGCAGCTTCCGTCCCACGGGGTATGGCTACACCTTC
>TRBV5-1|NA|NA|TRBJ2-3
CASTSRLVTDTQYF
TGCGCCAGCACCTCCCGACTAGTCACAGATACGCAGTATTTT
>TRBV29-1|NA|TRBD1|TRBJ2-5
CSGTSARQGAGETQYF
TGCAGCGGAACTTCAGCGCGACAGGGGGCTGGAGAGACCCAGTACTTC
>TRBV5-1|NA|NA|TRBJ2-7
CASSPTGGNYEQYF
TGCGCCAGCAGCCCCACAGGAGGGAACTACGAGCAGTACTTC
>TRBV4-3|NA|TRBD2|TRBJ2-1
CASSQLMIAGPNNEQFF
TGCGCCAGCAGCCAATTGATGATAGCGGGACCTAACAATGAGCAGTTCTTC
>TRBV20-1|NA|NA|TRBJ2-3
CSARDRYRTTDTQYF
TGCAGTGCTAGAGATCGGTACAGGACTACAGATACGCAGTATTTT
>TRBV29-1|few|TRBD1|TRBJ2-1
CSGGMKGQSLSDEQFF
TGCAGCGGAGGCATGAAGGGACAGAGCCTTTCCGATGAGCAGTTCTTC
>TRBV5-6|NA|NA|TRBJ2-3
CASSLAGRERTDTQYF
TGTGCCAGCAGCTTGGCCGGTCGGGAGAGAACAGATACGCAGTATTTT
>TRBV5-1|NA|NA|TRBJ1-2
CASSPAGTFYGYTF
TGCGCCAGCAGCCCGGCAGGGACGTTCTATGGCTACACCTTC
>TRBV12-3/TRBV12-4|few|NA|TRBJ2-3
CASSYARSTDTQYF
TGTGCCAGCAGTTACGCTAGGAGCACAGATACGCAGTATTTT
>TRBV20-1|few|NA|TRBJ2-7
CSATSRELTTYEQYF
TGCAGTGCAACAAGCCGGGAGTTAACGACCTACGAGCAGTACTTC
>TRBV20-1|few|TRBD2|TRBJ2-3
CSARDILAGGSTDTQYF
TGCAGTGCTAGGGATATACTAGCGGGAGGGAGCACAGATACGCAGTATTTT
>TRBV6-6|once|NA|TRBJ2-1
CASRLRQQDRDNEQFF
TGTGCCAGCAGACTTAGGCAACAGGACAGAGACAATGAGCAGTTCTTC
>TRBV2|NA|TRBD2|TRBJ2-3
CASSGGLMPSTDTQYF
TGTGCCAGCAGTGGGGGACTAATGCCTAGCACAGATACGCAGTATTTT
>TRBV6-2/TRBV6-3|NA|NA|TRBJ2-5
CASSPGIWKETQYF
TGTGCCAGCAGTCCAGGGATATGGAAAGAGACCCAGTACTTC
>TRBV29-1|once|TRBD1|TRBJ2-5
CSVDRTGGQETQYF
TGCAGCGTTGACAGGACAGGGGGCCAAGAGACCCAGTACTTC
>TRBV7-2|NA|NA|TRBJ2-1
CASSSMASLGNEQFF
TGTGCCAGCAGTTCGATGGCCAGTCTGGGGAATGAGCAGTTCTTC
>TRBV2|few|NA|TRBJ1-2
CASMAGTFGYTF
TGTGCCAGCATGGCAGGGACTTTTGGCTACACCTTC
>TRBV5-8|NA|TRBD1|TRBJ2-7
CASSPGFNRGPSYEQYF
TGTGCCAGCAGCCCGGGTTTTAACAGGGGGCCTTCCTACGAGCAGTACTTC